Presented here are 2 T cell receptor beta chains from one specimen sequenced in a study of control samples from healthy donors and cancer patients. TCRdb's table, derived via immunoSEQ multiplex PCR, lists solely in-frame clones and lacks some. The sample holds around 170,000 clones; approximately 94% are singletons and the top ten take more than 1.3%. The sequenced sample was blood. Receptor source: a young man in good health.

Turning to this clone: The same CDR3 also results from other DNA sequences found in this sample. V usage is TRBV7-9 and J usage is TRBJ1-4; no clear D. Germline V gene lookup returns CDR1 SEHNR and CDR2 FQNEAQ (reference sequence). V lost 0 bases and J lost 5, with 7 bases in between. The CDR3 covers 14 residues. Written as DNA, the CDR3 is TGTGCCAGCAGCTTAGCGGGCTCCAATGAAAAACTGTTTTTT. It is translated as CASSLAGSNEKLFF.

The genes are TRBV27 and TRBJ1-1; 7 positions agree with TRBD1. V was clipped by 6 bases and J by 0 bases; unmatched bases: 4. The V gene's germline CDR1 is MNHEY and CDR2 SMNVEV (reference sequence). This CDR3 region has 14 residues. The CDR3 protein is CASRLGQMNTEAFF. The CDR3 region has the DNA TGTGCCAGCAGACTGGGACAGATGAACACTGAAGCTTTCTTT.